The rows below give T cell receptor beta chains drawn from one sample of a study of cytomegalovirus exposure and HLA in healthy donors. The method was immunoSEQ multiplex PCR; TCRdb's version includes in-frame clones alone and lacks a portion of them. The table has over 85,000 clones, 55% to 80% seen once. Sequencing was performed on PBMCs. The origin of the receptors is a female donor in good health and CMV-seronegative. Each CDR3 is given with its conserved first and last residue.

14 | TRBJ2-2 | TRBV29-1 | CSVEVQTNTGELFF
13 | TRBJ1-2 | TRBV5-1 | CASSPGQYSGYTF
15 | TRBJ2-6 | TRBV5-6 | CASSFRVPGANVLTF
16 | TRBJ1-4 | TRBV5-6 | CASSNSGGLLSEKLFF
12 | TRBJ2-1 | TRBV30 | CACSDRDNEQFF
15 | TRBJ2-7 | TRBV7-2 | CASSLGGGGSYEQYF
15 | TRBJ2-4 | TRBV11-3 | CASSSGQGAKNIQYF
13 | TRBJ2-5 | TRBV7-9 | CASSLNPAETQYF
13 | TRBJ2-1 | TRBV4-1 | CASRGLANYEQFF
14 | TRBJ2-1 | TRBV2 | CASLAGSSYNEQFF
16 | TRBJ2-2 | TRBV19 | CASSIWQGAVIGELFF
15 | TRBJ2-3 | TRBV6-5 | CASSYSSGGTDTQYF
16 | TRBJ2-6 | TRBV28 | CASSQGVISGANVLTF
15 | TRBJ2-4 | TRBV5-3 | CARSYLQGRKNIQYF
15 | TRBJ2-2 | TRBV9 | CASSVGLYNTGELFF
14 | TRBJ1-1 | TRBV5-4 | CASSPGQPNTEAFF
14 | TRBJ1-1 | TRBV5-1 | CASSLATGDTEAFF
17 | TRBJ1-6 | TRBV18 | CASSFLETGTGYSPLHF
15 | TRBJ1-2 | TRBV2 | CASAPDRGLANGYTF
15 | TRBJ1-3 | TRBV5-6 | CASSLPSFSGNTIYF
16 | TRBJ1-2 | TRBV6-5 | CASSYGTTGDGYGYTF
15 | TRBJ1-4 | TRBV30 | CAWSQRGATNEKLFF
15 | TRBJ1-2 | TRBV4-1 | CASSHLGRANYGYTF
14 | TRBJ2-7 | TRBV6-5 | CASSYELAGDKQYF
17 | TRBJ1-6 | TRBV7-6 | CGSSLEPGTGPNSPLHF
12 | TRBJ2-7 | TRBV10-1 | CVERGCAYEQYF
13 | TRBJ2-7 | TRBV27 | CASSSTGGYEQYF
15 | TRBJ2-5 | TRBV7-2 | CASSLARGVEETQYF
17 | TRBJ1-3 | TRBV28 | CASSSPGWGSSGNTIYF
15 | TRBJ1-1 | TRBV10-3 | CAIRARDRENTEAFF
17 | TRBJ2-7 | TRBV27 | CASSSSGSGFSGYEQYF
17 | TRBJ1-5 | TRBV12-5 | CASGLVLPEVGNQPQHF
14 | TRBJ2-7 | TRBV7-9 | CASSLVAGDHEQYF
15 | TRBJ1-1 | TRBV21-1 | CASSKEVQGAAEAFF
15 | TRBJ1-1 | TRBV15 | CATSRGEGVITEAFF
15 | TRBJ1-4 | TRBV7-8 | CASSLTGQGGEKLFF
12 | TRBJ1-2 | TRBV29-1 | CSVGEGGFGYTF
16 | TRBJ2-1 | TRBV2 | CASSASGGAVRNEQFF
15 | TRBJ2-7 | TRBV5-8 | CASSSLGQGAYEQYF
15 | TRBJ2-7 | TRBV6-5 | CASSYSINGDYEQYF
14 | TRBJ2-1 | TRBV7-9 | CASSLRRVLGEQFF
11 | TRBJ2-7 | TRBV11-3 | CASSQEAEQYF
14 | TRBJ2-1 | TRBV5-6 | CASNPDRKYNEQFF
14 | TRBJ2-2 | TRBV28 | CASSFTGGTGELFF
14 | TRBJ2-7 | TRBV7-7 | CASSPGTGGGEQYF
13 | TRBJ2-3 | TRBV30 | CARTSGGADTQYF
14 | TRBJ1-5 | TRBV19 | CASTDPTVAQPQHF
14 | TRBJ2-7 | TRBV4-3 | CASSQESRGYEQYF